Listed below are T cell receptor beta chains from one sample, sequenced in a study of blood T cell repertoires in COVID-19. Generated by immunoSEQ multiplex PCR, the TCRdb table keeps only in-frame clones and is missing some. In the table there are some 250,000 clones, approximately 85% of which are singletons. The specimen was peripheral blood. These receptor sequences come from a human donor in a cohort sampled during active COVID-19. CDR3s include the opening cysteine and the closing phenylalanine or tryptophan. D genes are given only for firm matches. For some rows the clone size is stated as once, few or many, or as a class when expanded; others skip it.

size: NA; D: NA; V: TRBV9; J: TRBJ2-6; DNA: TGTGCCAGCAGCGTAGCGGGGGTGTCTGGGGCCAACGTCCTGACTTTC; CDR3: CASSVAGVSGANVLTF
size: NA; D: TRBD1; V: TRBV6-6; J: TRBJ1-4; DNA: TGTGCCAGCAGTTACGGGACAGGGAATGAAAAACTGTTTTTT; CDR3: CASSYGTGNEKLFF
size: NA; D: NA; V: TRBV11-2; J: TRBJ2-6; DNA: TGTGCCAGCGCTCCGGGGAACGCCAACGTCCTGACTTTC; CDR3: CASAPGNANVLTF
size: NA; D: TRBD2; V: TRBV5-4; J: TRBJ2-1; DNA: TGTGCCAGCAGCTTGGAAGTAGGGACTAGAAGTTTGCGTGAGCAGTTCTTC; CDR3: CASSLEVGTRSLREQFF
size: NA; D: TRBD2; V: TRBV27; J: TRBJ2-1; DNA: TGTGCCAGCAGGGGGGGCAGCGGGAGTTACAATGAGCAGTTCTTC; CDR3: CASRGGSGSYNEQFF
size: NA; D: NA; V: TRBV19; J: TRBJ2-3; DNA: TGTGCCAGTAACCCCTCATCAGTCACAGATACGCAGTATTTT; CDR3: CASNPSSVTDTQYF
size: NA; D: NA; V: TRBV6-5; J: TRBJ1-4; DNA: TGTGCCAGCAGTCCCGGGGGTCTTGAAAAACTGTTTTTT; CDR3: CASSPGGLEKLFF
size: NA; D: NA; V: TRBV7-9; J: TRBJ1-2; DNA: TGTGCCAGCAGCTTAGGAAACAACAGGGTGAAGAGCTACACCTTC; CDR3: CASSLGNNRVKSYTF
size: once; D: TRBD1; V: TRBV3-1/TRBV3-2; J: TRBJ2-7; DNA: TGTGCCAGCAGCCAAGATTGGGCAGGGGGCTTCCACTACGAGCAGTACTTC; CDR3: CASSQDWAGGFHYEQYF
size: NA; D: NA; V: TRBV5-6; J: TRBJ2-7; DNA: TGTGCCAGCCGAAAGAGGCAGGGGGGCTTCTACGAGCAGTACTTC; CDR3: CASRKRQGGFYEQYF
size: NA; D: TRBD1; V: TRBV19; J: TRBJ2-5; DNA: TGTGCCAGTAGTACCGGGACAGTGCCATATGAGACCCAGTACTTC; CDR3: CASSTGTVPYETQYF
size: NA; D: NA; V: TRBV4-2; J: TRBJ2-5; DNA: TGTGCCAGCACCAAGGGGGGGGAAGAGACCCAGTACTTC; CDR3: CASTKGGEETQYF
size: NA; D: NA; V: TRBV25-1; J: TRBJ2-7; DNA: TGTGCCAGCAGTGACAGGGAGGTCGCCTACGAGCAGTACTTC; CDR3: CASSDREVAYEQYF
size: NA; D: NA; V: TRBV3-1/TRBV3-2; J: TRBJ1-1; DNA: TGTGCCAGCAGCCTCGAGGGAGGCAGAAAAGCTTTCTTT; CDR3: CASSLEGGRKAFF
size: NA; D: TRBD2; V: TRBV7-9; J: TRBJ2-7; DNA: TGTGCCAGCAGCTTCCCTCCTCGTGGGGGGGGTATGTACGAGCAGTACTTC; CDR3: CASSFPPRGGGMYEQYF
size: NA; D: TRBD1; V: TRBV28; J: TRBJ1-2; DNA: TGTGCCAGCAGTTCACAAGTCCTACAGGGGGCCCATGGCTACACCTTC; CDR3: CASSSQVLQGAHGYTF
size: NA; D: TRBD1; V: TRBV28; J: TRBJ1-5; DNA: TGTGCCAGCACCCCATTCCGGGACAGGGAATCGAATCAGCCCCAGCATTTT; CDR3: CASTPFRDRESNQPQHF
size: NA; D: TRBD1; V: TRBV28; J: TRBJ1-2; DNA: TGTGCCAGCAGTTCCCCTGCCGGGACAGGCGGCCCCCTCTACACCTTC; CDR3: CASSSPAGTGGPLYTF
size: NA; D: NA; V: TRBV6-5; J: TRBJ1-4; DNA: TGTGCCAGCAGTCCACAGTTGTATGAAAAACTGTTTTTT; CDR3: CASSPQLYEKLFF
size: NA; D: NA; V: TRBV7-2; J: TRBJ2-7; DNA: TGTGCCAGCAGCTTGGGTACAGCCAACTACGAGCAGTACTTC; CDR3: CASSLGTANYEQYF
size: many; D: NA; V: TRBV6-1; J: TRBJ1-5; DNA: TGTGCCAGCAGTGAAGTCGGACAGATTAATCAGCCCCAGCATTTT; CDR3: CASSEVGQINQPQHF
size: NA; D: NA; V: TRBV9; J: TRBJ2-1; DNA: TGTGCCAGCAGCGTAGACGGCAGGGACTACAATGAGCAGTTCTTC; CDR3: CASSVDGRDYNEQFF
size: once; D: NA; V: TRBV5-6; J: TRBJ2-1; DNA: TGTGCCAGCAGCTTGCCAGGGCACTACAATGAGCAGTTCTTC; CDR3: CASSLPGHYNEQFF
size: NA; D: NA; V: TRBV28; J: TRBJ2-7; DNA: TGTGCCAGCAGAACCGGGACACCCGAGCAGTACTTC; CDR3: CASRTGTPEQYF
size: NA; D: NA; V: TRBV27; J: TRBJ2-7; DNA: TGTGCCAGCAGTACCCGGGACACCAGCTCCTACGAGCAGTACTTC; CDR3: CASSTRDTSSYEQYF
size: NA; D: NA; V: TRBV13; J: TRBJ1-4; DNA: TGTGCCAGCAGCTTACAAGACAGATCCACTAATGAAAAACTGTTTTTT; CDR3: CASSLQDRSTNEKLFF
size: NA; D: NA; V: TRBV5-1; J: TRBJ2-7; DNA: TGCGCCAGCAGCTTTGACACTAGAAACTACGAGCAGTACTTC; CDR3: CASSFDTRNYEQYF
size: once; D: NA; V: TRBV6-2/TRBV6-3; J: TRBJ2-7; DNA: TGTGCCAGCAGTTATGGGCGGGCCTACGAGCAGTACTTC; CDR3: CASSYGRAYEQYF
size: NA; D: TRBD1; V: TRBV10-3; J: TRBJ1-2; DNA: TGTGCCATCGGACGAGGACAGGGATTATTCTATGGCTACACCTTC; CDR3: CAIGRGQGLFYGYTF
size: NA; D: NA; V: TRBV18; J: TRBJ1-4; DNA: TGTGCCAGCTCACCAAGCCCCGGGACAAGGGGTGAAAAACTGTTTTTT; CDR3: CASSPSPGTRGEKLFF
size: NA; D: NA; V: TRBV30; J: TRBJ1-6; DNA: TGTGCCTGGAGCAGACAGAGCTCCTATAATTCACCCCTCCACTTT; CDR3: CAWSRQSSYNSPLHF
size: NA; D: NA; V: TRBV6-6; J: TRBJ1-3; DNA: TGTGCCAGCAGTTACCCGCCACGGGAGGCTGGAAACACCATATATTTT; CDR3: CASSYPPREAGNTIYF
size: NA; D: NA; V: TRBV10-3; J: TRBJ1-5; DNA: TGTGCCATCAGTGATGAGGGTTTGGGCAATCAGCCCCAGCATTTT; CDR3: CAISDEGLGNQPQHF
size: NA; D: TRBD1; V: TRBV4-3; J: TRBJ2-1; DNA: TGCGCCAGCAGCCACGGGGGACAGGGGAACTACAATGAGCAGTTCTTC; CDR3: CASSHGGQGNYNEQFF
size: NA; D: NA; V: TRBV27; J: TRBJ1-1; DNA: TGTGCCAGCAGTTTACTCTCGCCAGGGGAGAACACTGAAGCTTTCTTT; CDR3: CASSLLSPGENTEAFF
size: NA; D: NA; V: TRBV7-9; J: TRBJ1-5; DNA: TGTGCCAGCAGCTTGGGGGGGGGCCCGAATCAGCCCCAGCATTTT; CDR3: CASSLGGGPNQPQHF
size: NA; D: NA; V: TRBV7-9; J: TRBJ1-5; DNA: TGTGCCAGCAGCTTAGAAAGCAATCAGGCCCAGCATTTT; CDR3: CASSLESNQAQHF
size: NA; D: NA; V: TRBV6-2/TRBV6-3; J: TRBJ1-4; DNA: TGTGCCAGCAGTAGAGAACGGTCAACTAATGAAAAACTGTTTTTT; CDR3: CASSRERSTNEKLFF
size: NA; D: TRBD2; V: TRBV7-2; J: TRBJ2-5; DNA: TGTGCCAGCAGCCTCAGGACTAGCGTTGGGGAGACCCAGTACTTC; CDR3: CASSLRTSVGETQYF
size: NA; D: NA; V: TRBV24-1; J: TRBJ2-1; DNA: TGTGCCACCAGTGATTTATTGGGGGCTGAGCAGTTCTTC; CDR3: CATSDLLGAEQFF
size: NA; D: NA; V: TRBV7-2; J: TRBJ2-7; DNA: TGTGCCAGCACCCGACTAGTGGGAAAACGTTACGAGCAGTACTTC; CDR3: CASTRLVGKRYEQYF
size: NA; D: NA; V: TRBV19; J: TRBJ2-5; DNA: TGTGCCAGTAGCCCGGGTTCCCAAGAGACCCAGTACTTC; CDR3: CASSPGSQETQYF
size: NA; D: NA; V: TRBV6-5; J: TRBJ2-5; DNA: TGTGCCAGCAGTTACCCTCCCACCCAGTACTTC; CDR3: CASSYPPTQYF
size: NA; D: TRBD1; V: TRBV28; J: TRBJ1-4; DNA: TGTGCCAGCAGCCCGACAGGGGTTAATGAAAAACTGTTTTTT; CDR3: CASSPTGVNEKLFF
size: NA; D: NA; V: TRBV11-3; J: TRBJ2-7; DNA: TGTGCCAGCAGCGTCACGGGGGTTATCTCCTACGAGCAGTACTTC; CDR3: CASSVTGVISYEQYF
size: NA; D: NA; V: TRBV7-2; J: TRBJ1-6; DNA: TGTGCCAGCAGCTTTGCAGGGCCCTTAAATTCACCCCTCCACTTT; CDR3: CASSFAGPLNSPLHF
size: NA; D: NA; V: TRBV9; J: TRBJ2-2; DNA: TGTGCCAGCAGCGGCCGACTAGAGGAGGAGCTGTTTTTT; CDR3: CASSGRLEEELFF
size: NA; D: TRBD2; V: TRBV7-2; J: TRBJ2-3; DNA: TGTGCCAGCAGCTTAGTGGCGGGGGAGGGCACAGATACGCAGTATTTT; CDR3: CASSLVAGEGTDTQYF
size: NA; D: NA; V: TRBV10-2; J: TRBJ2-1; DNA: TGCGCCAGCAGTGCCGCTAGGGAGTTACCTCCTCCTGAGCAGTTCTTC; CDR3: CASSAARELPPPEQFF
size: NA; D: TRBD1; V: TRBV7-9; J: TRBJ1-2; DNA: TGTGCCAGCAGCTTAGCCTTGGCAGGGGGCAGGGAGAAACCTTATGGCTACACCTTC; CDR3: CASSLALAGGREKPYGYTF
size: NA; D: NA; V: TRBV6-6; J: TRBJ2-5; DNA: TGTGCCAGCAGTTACAGAGCTTGGGAGACCCAGTACTTC; CDR3: CASSYRAWETQYF
size: NA; D: NA; V: TRBV13; J: TRBJ1-6; DNA: TGTGCCAGCACCCGGTTCGAGGGGAGGAAGCGTTCACCCCTCCACTTT; CDR3: CASTRFEGRKRSPLHF
size: NA; D: TRBD2; V: TRBV19; J: TRBJ2-2; DNA: TGTGCCAGTATTGGACTAGCGGGAGCGATCGGGGAGCTGTTTTTT; CDR3: CASIGLAGAIGELFF